What follows describes a single T cell receptor beta chain. This clonotype was detected ten times or more. This receptor's antigen is unknown. No per-base quality is available; no much larger clone lies one base away. The data are from a study of blood T cells in healthy people across ages (dated by TCRdb to between 2014 and 2016). Regarding the study in general: Template switching captured roughly one uniquely barcoded TCR beta cDNA molecule per two T cells in model experiments. Age-related changes in TCR beta repertoire diversity were measured in the study by deep sequencing normalized with unique cDNA molecular identifiers. The donors were divided into four age groups: young (average around 17 years), middle-aged (around 41), aged (about 60) and long-lived (approximately 74). To avoid experimental bias, donors of different ages were randomly spread across the sequencing lanes. Two additional independent replicas of 1 million unique cDNA reads from the same blood draw were analyzed for two donors (one aged 18 to 29 and one aged 80 or older).

The donors were roughly 40 Caucasian individuals from Russia, aged roughly 6 to 100 years, who were systemically healthy. Around 9.7 milliliters of peripheral blood were collected from each donor into EDTA-treated Vacutainer tubes. PBMCs were isolated by Ficoll-Paque density-gradient centrifugation, with at least 7 million obtained per sample. Trizol reagent was used to extract total RNA from the PBMCs, yielding at least 6 micrograms per sample. For every donor, an aliquot of PBMCs went through flow cytometry to measure the percentages of naive CD45RAhigh/CD27high T cells. Receptor libraries were prepared by 5' RACE. Sequenced on an Illumina HiSeq 2500. A second roughly 6 to 12 cycle PCR used a sample-barcoded 5' primer and a J-beta primer mix. A unique molecular identifier was introduced onto each TCR beta cDNA molecule by a template-switch 5' adaptor carrying 12 random nucleotides. At least 2.5 million CDR3-containing paired-end reads were obtained from each sample. All of the RNA was converted into first-strand cDNA using the Mint cDNA synthesis kit, with a TRBC-specific oligonucleotide serving as the primer. After uracil-DNA glycosylase treatment, a first 18-cycle PCR used universal primers M1SS and BC2_uni_R on all cDNA. Regarding the original processing steps: Each sample was normalized by randomly selecting 1 million high-quality reads, each carrying a distinct molecular identifier. Reads with shared molecular identifiers were discarded instead of being binned into consensus sequences. CDR3 identification, clonotype clustering and error correction used MiTCR with a Q25 quality threshold and the strictest error-elimination algorithm. A nonparametric unseen species model using Euler transformation provided a lower-bound estimate of total TCR beta diversity. The public reads were run again by TCRdb, first through fastp at Q25 and then through MiXCR, and only productive beta chains were kept. Rows are unified per CDR3 protein, each entry keeping the most common DNA and genes. These V and J calls rely on TCRdb rather than the paper's analysis. Present in this sample are about 1.1 million distinct CDR3 sequences, roughly two fifths of which were seen just once. The top ten hold under 15% of the sample.

The CDR3 sequence holds 14 residues, the cysteine and phenylalanine included. Solely the CDR3 DNA is kept, with 42 bases framed from the first base. Relative to germline, V is 5 bases shorter and J is 2 bases shorter, with 9 bases between their ends. General findings and caveats noted by the study authors: Bulk unsorted PBMC profiling prevented conclusive comparison of naive and antigen-experienced compartments. Compared with the aged group, more naive CD4+ T cells, fewer expanded clones and increased TCR diversity were shown by the long-lived group, suggesting age selection. Total diversity estimates from one million sequenced T cells were considered lower bounds and underestimates. Observed TCR beta diversity per million T cells fell roughly linearly with age, and a significant reduction was already apparent by age about 43. Observed TCR beta diversity correlated strongly with the percentage of naive T cells measured by flow cytometry. The CMV infection status of donors was not known, potentially confounding age-related changes in expanded clonotypes.

The chain was built from TRBV12-3 or TRBV12-4 and TRBJ2-2; confidence is insufficient to name the D gene. Sequencing used blood. This clonotype was obtained from a man between 18 and 29 years old in good health. The DNA sequence follows: TGTGCCAGCAGTCCGGGCCTAAACACCGGGGAGCTGTTTTTT. This gives the protein CASSPGLNTGELFF.